This T cell receptor beta chain comes out of a study of T cell responses to AZD1222 COVID-19 vaccine. The data were produced by immunoSEQ multiplex PCR, yet TCRdb's version contains in-frame clones alone and is incomplete. The sample has some 130,000 clones; about 90% are singletons. This CDR3 has 13 residues. Per germline, CDR1 MNHEY and CDR2 SVGAGI. V shed 6 bases and J shed 7 bases, with 16 bases lying between them. The receptor's source is an adult in good health. V is TRBV6-5 and J is TRBJ2-7; D is tentatively TRBD1 or TRBD2 (5 bases each). The sequencing used peripheral blood, collected on day 0 of MenACWY control vaccination. The CDR3 region has the DNA TGTGCCAGCAGCCAGGGACCGGTCTTTGAGCAGTACTTC. Translation gives CASSQGPVFEQYF.